Below, one T cell receptor beta chain is given with its context. Its antigen is not known. This CDR3 comprises 13 residues. Germline CDR1 reads DFQATT; CDR2 reads SNEGSKA (reference sequence). V trimming: 4 bases; J trimming: 4 bases; junction bases outside the gene matches: 2. This sample stems from a study of identical twins. Broader study findings: Without tracking the same donors, conclusions rested on cross-sectional statistical analysis. For cord blood, abundant beta clonotypes had fewer insertions, unlike memory repertoires, which showed none. The study found excess low generation probability among twin-shared out-of-frame alpha sequences.

TCRdb reanalysed the 5' RACE reads using MiXCR and keeps one entry per CDR3 protein. The table has about 890,000 distinct CDR3 sequences, roughly an eighth seen once. This same sample was also part of a study on yellow fever vaccine responses in identical twins.

The chain combines TRBV20-1 with TRBJ1-1; 11 nucleotides agree with TRBD1. The specimen sequenced was PBMCs. This TCR was sampled from a woman younger than 35 in good health. In DNA form, the CDR3 reads TGCAGTGCTACCGGGACAGGGGGCACTGAAGCTTTCTTT. It translates to CSATGTGGTEAFF.